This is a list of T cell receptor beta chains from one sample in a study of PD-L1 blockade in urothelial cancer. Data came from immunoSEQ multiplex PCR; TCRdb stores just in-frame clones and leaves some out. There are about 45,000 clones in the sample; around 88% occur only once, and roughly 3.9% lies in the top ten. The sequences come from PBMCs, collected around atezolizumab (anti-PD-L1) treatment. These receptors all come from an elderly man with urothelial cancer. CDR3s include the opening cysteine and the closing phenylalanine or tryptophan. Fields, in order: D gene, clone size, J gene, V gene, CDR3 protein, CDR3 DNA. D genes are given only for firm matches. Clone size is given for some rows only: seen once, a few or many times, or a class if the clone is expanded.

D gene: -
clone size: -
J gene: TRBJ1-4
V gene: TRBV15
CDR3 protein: CATSREWRPNEKLFF
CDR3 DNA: TGTGCCACCAGCAGAGAATGGAGGCCTAATGAAAAACTGTTTTTT

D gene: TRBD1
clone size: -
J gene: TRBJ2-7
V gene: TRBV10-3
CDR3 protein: CAISDKGQGGYEQYF
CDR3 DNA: TGTGCCATCAGTGATAAAGGACAGGGGGGATACGAGCAGTACTTC

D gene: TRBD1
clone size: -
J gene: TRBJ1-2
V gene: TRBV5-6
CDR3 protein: CASSSGQGGWNYGYTF
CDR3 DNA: TGTGCCAGCAGCTCGGGACAGGGGGGTTGGAACTATGGCTACACCTTC

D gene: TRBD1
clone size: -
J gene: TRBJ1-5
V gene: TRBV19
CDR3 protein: CASSPGDSSHYSNQPQHF
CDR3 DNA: TGTGCCAGTAGTCCGGGGGACAGCTCCCATTATAGCAATCAGCCCCAGCATTTT

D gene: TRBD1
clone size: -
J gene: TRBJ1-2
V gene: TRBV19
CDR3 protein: CASSISGTGNFRGYTF
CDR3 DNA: TGTGCCAGTAGTATAAGTGGGACAGGGAACTTTAGAGGCTACACCTTC

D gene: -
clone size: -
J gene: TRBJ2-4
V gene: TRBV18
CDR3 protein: CASSGLAKNIQYF
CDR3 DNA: TGTGCCAGCTCTGGCTTAGCCAAAAACATTCAGTACTTC

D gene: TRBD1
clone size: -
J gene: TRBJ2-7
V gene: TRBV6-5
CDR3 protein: CASSNTGTGFYEQYF
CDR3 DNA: TGTGCCAGCAGTAACACCGGGACAGGGTTCTACGAGCAGTACTTC

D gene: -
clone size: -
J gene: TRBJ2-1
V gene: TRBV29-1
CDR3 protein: CSVERRSSYNEQFF
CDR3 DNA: TGCAGCGTTGAAAGGCGGAGCTCCTACAATGAGCAGTTCTTC

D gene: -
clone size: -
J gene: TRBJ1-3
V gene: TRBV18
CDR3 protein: CASSLEGDTIYF
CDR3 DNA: TGTGCCAGCTCACTTGAAGGGGACACCATATATTTT

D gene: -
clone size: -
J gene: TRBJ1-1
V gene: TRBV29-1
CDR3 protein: CSGRVDTEAFF
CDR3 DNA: TGCAGCGGCAGGGTGGACACTGAAGCTTTCTTT

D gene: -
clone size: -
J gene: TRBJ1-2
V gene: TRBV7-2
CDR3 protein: CASSLEAWRGMDYGYTF
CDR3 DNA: TGTGCCAGCAGCTTAGAGGCGTGGAGGGGTATGGATTACGGCTACACCTTC

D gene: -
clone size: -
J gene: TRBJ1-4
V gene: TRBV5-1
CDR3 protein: CASSLDRITNEKLFF
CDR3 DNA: TGCGCCAGCAGCTTGGATCGTATTACTAATGAAAAACTGTTTTTT

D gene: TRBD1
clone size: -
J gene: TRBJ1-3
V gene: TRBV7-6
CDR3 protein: CASSHGQGSGNTIYF
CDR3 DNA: TGTGCCAGCAGCCACGGACAGGGATCTGGAAACACCATATATTTT

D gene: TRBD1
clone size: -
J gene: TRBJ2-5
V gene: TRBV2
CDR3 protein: CASSADRGRETQYF
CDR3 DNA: TGTGCCAGCAGTGCGGACAGGGGTAGGGAGACCCAGTACTTC

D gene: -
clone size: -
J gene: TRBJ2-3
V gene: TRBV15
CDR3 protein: CATSRVRGGTQYF
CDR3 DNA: TGTGCCACCAGCAGAGTTCGAGGAGGTACGCAGTATTTT

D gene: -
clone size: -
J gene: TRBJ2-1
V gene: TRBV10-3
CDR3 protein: CATLGDLNEQFF
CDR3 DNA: TGTGCCACCCTAGGGGATCTCAATGAGCAGTTCTTC

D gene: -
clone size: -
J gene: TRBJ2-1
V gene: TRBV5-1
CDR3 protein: CASSLRNEQFF
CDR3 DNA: TGCGCCAGCAGCTTGCGTAATGAGCAGTTCTTC

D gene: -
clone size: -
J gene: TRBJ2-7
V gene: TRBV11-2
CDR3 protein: CASSRFYEQYF
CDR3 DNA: TGTGCCAGCAGTCGGTTCTACGAGCAGTACTTC

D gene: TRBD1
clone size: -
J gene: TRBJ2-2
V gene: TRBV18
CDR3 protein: CASGQVNTGELFF
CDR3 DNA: TGTGCCAGCGGACAGGTTAACACCGGGGAGCTGTTTTTT

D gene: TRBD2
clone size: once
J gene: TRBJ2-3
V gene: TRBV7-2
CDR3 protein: CASSLVAGSTDTQYF
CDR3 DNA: TGTGCCAGCAGCTTAGTAGCGGGTAGCACAGATACGCAGTATTTT

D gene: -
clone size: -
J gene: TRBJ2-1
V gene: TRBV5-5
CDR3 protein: CASSLVAGLAFNEQFF
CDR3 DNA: TGTGCCAGCAGCTTGGTGGCAGGTCTAGCGTTCAATGAGCAGTTCTTC

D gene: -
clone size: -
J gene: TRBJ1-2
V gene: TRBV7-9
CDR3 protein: CASSLGGYSPDHRF
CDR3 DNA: TGTGCCAGCAGCTTAGGGGGCTACTCCCCTGACCACCGCTTC

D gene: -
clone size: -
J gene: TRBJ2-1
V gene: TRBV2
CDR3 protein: CASTERTSAGGEQFF
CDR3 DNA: TGTGCCAGCACTGAAAGGACGTCCGCAGGGGGGGAGCAGTTCTTC

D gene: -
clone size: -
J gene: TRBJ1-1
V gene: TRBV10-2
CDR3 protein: CASSNPGMGAGTEAFF
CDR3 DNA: TGCGCCAGCAGTAACCCAGGGATGGGGGCGGGCACTGAAGCTTTCTTT

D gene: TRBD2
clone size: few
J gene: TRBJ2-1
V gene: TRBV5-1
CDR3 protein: CASSLVASGSLDYNEQFF
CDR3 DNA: TGCGCCAGCAGCTTGGTGGCTAGCGGGAGTTTAGACTACAATGAGCAGTTCTTC

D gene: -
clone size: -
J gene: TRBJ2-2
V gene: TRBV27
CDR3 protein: CASSFRVTGELFF
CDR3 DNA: TGTGCCAGCAGTTTCAGGGTCACCGGGGAGCTGTTTTTT

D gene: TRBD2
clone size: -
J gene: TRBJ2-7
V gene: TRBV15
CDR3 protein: CATSGAGVGYEQYF
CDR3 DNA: TGTGCCACCAGCGGAGCGGGAGTCGGGTACGAGCAGTACTTC

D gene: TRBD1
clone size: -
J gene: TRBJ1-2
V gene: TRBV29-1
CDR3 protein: CSVRQGLNYGYTF
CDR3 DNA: TGCAGCGTCAGACAGGGCTTGAACTATGGCTACACCTTC

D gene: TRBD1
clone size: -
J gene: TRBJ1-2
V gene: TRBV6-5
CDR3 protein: CASSFRQGGTYGYTF
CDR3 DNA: TGTGCCAGCAGTTTTCGACAGGGGGGTACCTATGGCTACACCTTC

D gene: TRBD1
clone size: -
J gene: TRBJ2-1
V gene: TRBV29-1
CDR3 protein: CSVEEGTAQQFF
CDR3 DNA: TGCAGCGTTGAAGAGGGGACAGCGCAGCAGTTCTTC

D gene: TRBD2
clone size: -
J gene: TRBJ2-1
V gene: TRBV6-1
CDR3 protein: CASSELSSGWHEQFF
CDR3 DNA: TGTGCCAGCAGTGAATTGTCTAGCGGTTGGCATGAGCAGTTCTTC

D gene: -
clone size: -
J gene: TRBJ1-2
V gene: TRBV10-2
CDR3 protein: CASSVRADRSNYGYTF
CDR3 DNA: TGCGCCAGCAGTGTGAGAGCGGACCGCTCTAACTATGGCTACACCTTC

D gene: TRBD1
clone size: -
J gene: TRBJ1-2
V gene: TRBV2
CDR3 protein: CASSEGQGADGYTF
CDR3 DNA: TGTGCCAGCAGTGAAGGACAGGGGGCGGATGGCTACACCTTC

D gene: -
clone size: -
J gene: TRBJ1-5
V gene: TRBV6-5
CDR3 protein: CASSRRYDSQPQHF
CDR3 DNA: TGTGCCAGCAGTCGACGCTACGACAGTCAGCCCCAGCATTTT

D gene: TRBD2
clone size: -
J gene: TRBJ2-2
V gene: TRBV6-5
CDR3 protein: CASSYSLASNTGELFF
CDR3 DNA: TGTGCCAGCAGTTACTCACTAGCGTCGAACACCGGGGAGCTGTTTTTT

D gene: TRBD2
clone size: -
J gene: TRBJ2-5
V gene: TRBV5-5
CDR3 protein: CASSLVTSGQETQYF
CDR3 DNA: TGTGCCAGCAGCTTGGTAACTAGCGGCCAAGAGACCCAGTACTTC

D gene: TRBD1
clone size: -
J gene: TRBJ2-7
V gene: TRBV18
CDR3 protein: CASSRQGGNEQYF
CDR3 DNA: TGTGCCAGCTCACGACAGGGGGGGAACGAGCAGTACTTC

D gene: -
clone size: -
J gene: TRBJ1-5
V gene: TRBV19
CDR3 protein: CASSIRIPGGNQPQHF
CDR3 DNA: TGTGCCAGTAGTATACGTATCCCAGGCGGCAATCAGCCCCAGCATTTT

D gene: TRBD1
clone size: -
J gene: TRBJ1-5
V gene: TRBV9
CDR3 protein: CASSVGTDRQPQHF
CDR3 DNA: TGTGCCAGCAGCGTAGGCACGGACAGGCAGCCCCAGCATTTT

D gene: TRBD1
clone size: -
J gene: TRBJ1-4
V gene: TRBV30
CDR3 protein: CAWSALGQGAANEKLFF
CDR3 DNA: TGTGCCTGGAGTGCCCTCGGACAGGGGGCTGCTAATGAAAAACTGTTTTTT

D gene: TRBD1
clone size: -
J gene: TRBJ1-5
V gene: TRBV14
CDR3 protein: CASSRGQGGGQPQHF
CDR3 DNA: TGTGCCAGCAGCCGGGGACAGGGAGGCGGTCAGCCCCAGCATTTT

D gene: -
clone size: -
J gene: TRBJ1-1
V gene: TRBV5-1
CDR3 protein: CASSTAGTLNTEAFF
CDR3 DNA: TGCGCCAGCAGCACGGCCGGGACACTGAACACTGAAGCTTTCTTT